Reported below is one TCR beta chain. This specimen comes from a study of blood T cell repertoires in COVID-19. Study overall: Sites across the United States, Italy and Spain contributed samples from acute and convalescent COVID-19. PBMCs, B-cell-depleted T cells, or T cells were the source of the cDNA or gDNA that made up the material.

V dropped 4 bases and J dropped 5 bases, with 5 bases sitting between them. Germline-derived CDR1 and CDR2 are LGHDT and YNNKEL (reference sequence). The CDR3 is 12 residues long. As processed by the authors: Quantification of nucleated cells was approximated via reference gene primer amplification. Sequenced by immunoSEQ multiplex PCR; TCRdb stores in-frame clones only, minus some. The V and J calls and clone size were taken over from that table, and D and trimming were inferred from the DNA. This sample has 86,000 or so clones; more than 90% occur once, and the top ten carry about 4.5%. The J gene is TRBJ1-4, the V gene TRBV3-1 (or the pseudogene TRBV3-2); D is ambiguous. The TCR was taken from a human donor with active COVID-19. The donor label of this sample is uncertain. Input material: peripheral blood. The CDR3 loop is CASSRANEKLFF. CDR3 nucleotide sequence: TGTGCCAGCAGCCGGGCGAATGAAAAACTGTTTTTT.